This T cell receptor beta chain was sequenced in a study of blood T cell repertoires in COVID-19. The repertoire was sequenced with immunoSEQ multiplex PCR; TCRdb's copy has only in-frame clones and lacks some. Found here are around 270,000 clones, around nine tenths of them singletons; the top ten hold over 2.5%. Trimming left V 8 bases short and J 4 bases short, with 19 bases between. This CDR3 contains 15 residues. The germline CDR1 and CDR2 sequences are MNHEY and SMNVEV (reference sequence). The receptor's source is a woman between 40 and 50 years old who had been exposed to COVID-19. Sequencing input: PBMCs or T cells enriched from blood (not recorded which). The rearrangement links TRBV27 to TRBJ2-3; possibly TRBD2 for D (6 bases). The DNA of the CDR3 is TGTGCCAGCGGTCCGGGCGGGCGCGGGGCAGATACGCAGTATTTT. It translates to CASGPGGRGADTQYF.